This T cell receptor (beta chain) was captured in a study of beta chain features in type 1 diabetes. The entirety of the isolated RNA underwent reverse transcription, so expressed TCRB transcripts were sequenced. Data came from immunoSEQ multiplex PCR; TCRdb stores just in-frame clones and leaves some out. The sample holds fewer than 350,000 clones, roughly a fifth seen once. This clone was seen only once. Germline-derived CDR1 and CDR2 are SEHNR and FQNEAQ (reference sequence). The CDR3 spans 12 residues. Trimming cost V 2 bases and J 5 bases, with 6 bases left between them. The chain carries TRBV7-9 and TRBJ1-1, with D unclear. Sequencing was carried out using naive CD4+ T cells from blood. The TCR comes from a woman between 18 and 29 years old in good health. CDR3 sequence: CASSLSRTEAFF. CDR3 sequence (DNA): TGTGCCAGCAGCTTATCCAGAACTGAAGCTTTCTTT.